A single sample is the source of the 17 T cell receptor beta chains below, sequenced in a study of T-cell reconstitution after alpha-beta-depleted transplantation in children. Preparing the TCRbeta library involved the use of unique molecular identifiers. Using its own MiXCR run on the PCR reads, TCRdb lists one record per CDR3 protein. The table lists nearly 550,000 distinct CDR3 sequences, around 20% of them singletons, with about 3.1% in the top ten. Sequenced material: PBMCs from the stem cell graft donor, taken from the stem cell graft. These receptors came from a human donor who donated a stem cell graft to a child with acute lymphoblastic leukemia.

The V call is TRBV7-3, the J call TRBJ1-1; D not certain. The CDR3 is 13 residues long. V was pared by 7 bases and J by 3 bases, with 12 bases between. CDR1 and CDR2 from the germline V gene are SGHTA and FQGTGA. The CDR3, as DNA: TGTGCCAGCACCCGACCCCCGGACACTGAAGCTTTCTTT. It is translated as CASTRPPDTEAFF.

The V and J genes are TRBV2 and TRBJ2-3; 9 bases agree with TRBD2. Germline V lookup: CDR1 SNHLY, CDR2 FYNNEI. The CDR3 has 16 residues. Unmatched junction bases numbered 8, after V lost 7 bases and J lost 0 bases. Here the CDR3 DNA reads TGTGCCAGCATCCCGGGACTAGCCTCTAGCACAGATACGCAGTATTTT. Its protein product is CASIPGLASSTDTQYF.

V is TRBV7-9 and J is TRBJ2-5; either TRBD1 or TRBD2 may fit D (5 bases each). V was clipped by 5 bases and J by 2 bases, with 15 bases between them. Germline values: CDR1 SEHNR, CDR2 FQNEAQ (reference sequence). This CDR3 has 15 amino acids. The CDR3 DNA follows: TGTGCCAGCAGCCAAATGGGACGAAATCAAGAGACCCAGTACTTC. Its translation is CASSQMGRNQETQYF.

This sequence joins TRBV7-8 and TRBJ1-2, with TRBD1 identical over 9 bases. Germline V gives CDR1 SGHVS, CDR2 FQNEAQ. Trimming cost V 10 bases and J 1 base; bases outside gene matches: 10. This CDR3 comprises 15 residues. The CDR3 is CATKGQGIGNYGYTF. CDR3 nucleotides: TGTGCCACCAAGGGACAGGGTATCGGTAACTATGGCTACACCTTC.

For the CDR3, the DNA is TGTGCCAGCAGCCCCCCTCAGGGGCGGGACAAATCCTACGAGCAGTACTTC. Its protein product is CASSPPQGRDKSYEQYF. The chain has TRBV7-6 and TRBJ2-7; either TRBD1 or TRBD2 may fit D (6 bases each). Trimming shortened V by 5 bases and J by 1 base, and 21 bases separated the two germline ends. The V gene's germline CDR1 is SGHVS and CDR2 FNYEAQ. The CDR3 covers 17 residues.

On this clonotype itself: The junction departs from germline at one end; a sequencing error may be responsible. The chain joins TRBV11-2 to TRBJ2-7, with D hard to call. CDR1 and CDR2 from the germline V gene are SGHAT and FQNNGV. The CDR3 is made up of 17 amino acids. CDR3 protein: CASSLDQGGYSSYDQYF. The CDR3 DNA reads as TGTGCCAGCAGCTTAGATCAAGGCGGTTATAGCTCCTACGACCAGTACTTC.

This clonotype was seen only a few times. The genes are TRBV29-1 and TRBJ2-3; tentatively, D is TRBD1 (6 bases). The V end lost 6 bases, the J end lost 2 bases, and 18 bases lay between the germline ends. CDR1 SQVTM and CDR2 ANQGSEA come from the germline V gene. The CDR3 runs 15 residues. CDR3 sequence reads: CSVTQGLFSTDTQYF. CDR3 sequence (DNA): TGCAGCGTGACGCAGGGGTTGTTTTCCACAGATACGCAGTATTTT.

This sequence joins TRBV20-1 and TRBJ2-3; 12 positions agree with TRBD2. This CDR3 has 16 residues. CDR1 DFQATT and CDR2 SNEGSKA come from the germline V gene (reference sequence). V was pared by 2 bases and J by 7 bases, with 10 bases of the junction left unmatched. The CDR3 here is CSARMTSGRLRNTQYF. Written as DNA, the CDR3 is TGCAGTGCTAGAATGACTAGCGGGAGATTACGTAATACGCAGTATTTT.

V gene TRBV19 combines with J gene TRBJ2-7, with TRBD2 identical over 9 bases. After removal of 4 bases from V and 2 bases from J, the junction contained 9 bases not matched to a gene. The germline CDR1 and CDR2 sequences are LNHDA and SQIVND (reference sequence). CDR3 size: 16 residues. The CDR3 DNA reads as TGTGCCAGTAGTAAGACAGTGGGACTAGCCGCCTACGAGCAGTACTTC. Translated, it gives CASSKTVGLAAYEQYF. The complete variable domain, with remaining parts taken from reference TRBV19 and TRBJ2-7, reads DGGITQSPKYLFRKEGQNVTLSCEQNLNHDAMYWYRQDPGQGLRLIYYSQIVNDFQKGDIAEGYSVSREKKESFPLTVTSAQKNPTAFYLCASSKTVGLAAYEQYFGPGTRLTVT.

This clonotype was counted between two and nine times. This rearrangement joins TRBV29-1 to TRBJ2-5; maybe TRBD1 (6 bases). Trimming removed 6 bases from V and 7 bases from J, with 18 bases in between. The CDR3 is made up of 13 amino acids. CDR1 and CDR2 from the germline V gene are SQVTM and ANQGSEA. CDR3 sequence (DNA): TGCAGCGTCGCCGACACAGGGAGTGGGACCCAGTACTTC. The encoded protein is CSVADTGSGTQYF.

This sequence joins TRBV5-1 and TRBJ2-3; 7 bases align to TRBD2. V trimming: 6 bases; J trimming: 4 bases; junction bases outside the gene matches: 5. Germline values: CDR1 SGHRS, CDR2 YFSETQ. This CDR3 has 13 residues. The CDR3 loop reads CASKGGPSDTQYF. CDR3 DNA: TGCGCCAGCAAGGGAGGGCCATCAGATACGCAGTATTTT.

J is TRBJ2-1 and V is TRBV6-2 or TRBV6-3, with TRBD1 as a possible D gene (5 bases). There are 12 residues in the CDR3. The V and J ends lost 7 bases and 5 bases respectively, with 9 bases between them. CDR1 is MNHEY and CDR2 is SVGEGT in the germline V gene. CDR3 region: CASTDNDNEQFF. The DNA for the CDR3 is TGTGCCAGCACGGACAACGACAATGAGCAGTTCTTC.

The chain joins TRBV7-9 to TRBJ2-2, with D hard to call. Trimming removed 4 bases from V and 3 bases from J, with 6 bases in between. The CDR3 runs 13 residues. Germline V gene sequence: CDR1 SEHNR, CDR2 FQNEAQ (reference sequence). The CDR3, as DNA: TGTGCCAGCAGCTGGTCTGACACCGGGGAGCTGTTTTTT. It codes for CASSWSDTGELFF.

This clonotype was counted between two and nine times. The V call is TRBV7-8, the J call TRBJ1-4; 11 nucleotides match TRBD1. The CDR3 length is 15 residues. Germline V lookup: CDR1 SGHVS, CDR2 FQNEAQ. J gave up 5 bases and V 5 bases, and 4 bases lay outside the gene matches. The CDR3 nucleotides read TGTGCCAGCAGCCGCGGGACAGGGGGAAATGAAAAACTGTTTTTT. It specifies CASSRGTGGNEKLFF.

This clonotype has more than one count but fewer than ten. V gene TRBV5-7 combines with J gene TRBJ1-1; no firm D call. TRBV5-7 is noted as an ORF with a role that remains uncertain. Trimming left V 2 bases short and J 11 bases short, with 19 bases between. The CDR3 consists of 14 residues. CDR3: CASSLPERRCEAFF. The CDR3 region has the DNA TGTGCCAGCAGCTTACCCGAGCGGCGGTGTGAGGCTTTCTTT.

This clonotype was detected only a few times. The chain carries TRBV29-1 and TRBJ2-5; D gene unclear. CDR3 length: 13 amino acids. Germline lookup yields CDR1 SQVTM and CDR2 ANQGSEA. V gave up 8 bases and J gave up 0 bases, with 13 bases separating them. This chain's CDR3 is CSTTTAYQETQYF. CDR3 coding DNA: TGCAGCACAACTACAGCGTACCAAGAGACCCAGTACTTC.

The J gene is TRBJ2-2, the V gene TRBV3-1, with D unclear. Trimming stripped 7 bases from V and 5 bases from J, with 5 bases between. There are 11 residues in the CDR3. Germline V gene lookup returns CDR1 LGHDT and CDR2 YNNKEL (reference sequence). The CDR3 reads CASTSTGELFF. The CDR3 coding sequence is TGTGCCAGCACATCGACCGGGGAGCTGTTTTTT. Based on the CDR3 plus reference TRBV3-1 and TRBJ2-2, the full variable domain is DTAVSQTPKYLVTQMGNDKSIKCEQNLGHDTMYWYKQDSKKFLKIMFSYNNKELIINETVPNRFSPKSPDKAHLNLHINSLELGDSAVYFCASTSTGELFFGEGSRLTVL.